This is a list of T cell receptor beta chains from one sample in a study of CD8 T cells in ankylosing spondylitis. TCRdb passed the 5' RACE reads through MiXCR, listing each CDR3 protein once. The sample holds approximately 520,000 distinct CDR3 sequences, about 5% seen once. Sequenced sample: blood, either unsorted or a sorted T cell fraction (not recorded which). All receptors derive from a male donor with ankylosing spondylitis. Each CDR3 is given with its conserved first and last residue. Each record gives: V gene, J gene, D gene, clone size, CDR3 DNA, CDR3 protein. A D gene is named only where the DNA matches it firmly. Clone size appears in some rows only: once, few, many, or a class for an expanded clone.

V: TRBV7-9; J: TRBJ2-5; D: .; size: .; DNA: TGTGCCAGCAGCGACTCCAGACATCATCAAGAGACCCAGTACTTC; CDR3: CASSDSRHHQETQYF
V: TRBV4-3; J: TRBJ1-3; D: .; size: many; DNA: TGCGCCAGCAGCCAAGATACAGCGTTGCTCTCTGGAAACACCATATATTTT; CDR3: CASSQDTALLSGNTIYF
V: TRBV4-3; J: TRBJ2-3; D: TRBD2; size: many; DNA: TGCGCCAGCAGCCAAGATTGGGGAGGGCCCACAGATACGCAGTATTTT; CDR3: CASSQDWGGPTDTQYF
V: TRBV20-1; J: TRBJ2-3; D: .; size: many; DNA: TGCAGTGGAGGGGATACGCAGTATTTT; CDR3: CSGGDTQYF
V: TRBV5-1; J: TRBJ1-1; D: .; size: many; DNA: TGCGCCAGCAGCTTGCAGGCAGTGAGCAACACTGAAGCTTTCTTT; CDR3: CASSLQAVSNTEAFF
V: TRBV29-1; J: TRBJ2-2; D: .; size: many; DNA: TGCAGCGTTTTTATCGGGGAGTTGGGCGGGGAGCTGTTTTTT; CDR3: CSVFIGELGGELFF
V: TRBV4-3; J: TRBJ1-1; D: .; size: many; DNA: TGCGCCAGCAGCGCTCATCGGGGTATGAACACTGAAGCTTTCTTT; CDR3: CASSAHRGMNTEAFF
V: TRBV29-1; J: TRBJ1-1; D: .; size: many; DNA: TGCAGCGTTGATGGGGGGAACACTGAAGCTTTCTTT; CDR3: CSVDGGNTEAFF
V: TRBV18; J: TRBJ1-1; D: .; size: many; DNA: TGTGCCAGCTCCCCCCGGGTGAACACTGAAGCTTTCTTT; CDR3: CASSPRVNTEAFF
V: TRBV10-3; J: TRBJ2-1; D: .; size: many; DNA: TGTGCCATCAGCCAGGGGGAGGACAATGAGCAGTTCTTC; CDR3: CAISQGEDNEQFF
V: TRBV20-1; J: TRBJ2-3; D: TRBD2; size: many; DNA: TGCAGTGCCCGAGGGGGACCGGGACTAGCGTGGACAGATACGCAGTATTTT; CDR3: CSARGGPGLAWTDTQYF
V: TRBV12-3/TRBV12-4; J: TRBJ1-3; D: .; size: many; DNA: TGTGCCAGCAGAGAAGGGGTCTCTGGAAACACCATATATTTT; CDR3: CASREGVSGNTIYF
V: TRBV6-4; J: TRBJ2-1; D: .; size: many; DNA: TGTGCCAGCAGTTGGAGGCGGGCCAGCTCCTACAATGAGCAGTTCTTC; CDR3: CASSWRRASSYNEQFF
V: TRBV15; J: TRBJ2-7; D: .; size: many; DNA: TGTGCCACCAGCAAGACGATACAGGACTCCTACGAGCAGTACTTC; CDR3: CATSKTIQDSYEQYF
V: TRBV12-3/TRBV12-4; J: TRBJ1-2; D: .; size: many; DNA: TGTGCCAGCAGTCCTACAGGAGCTAACTATGGCTACACCTTC; CDR3: CASSPTGANYGYTF
V: TRBV28; J: TRBJ2-7; D: .; size: many; DNA: TGTGCCAGCAGGATTAGCGGAGTATACGAGCAGTACTTC; CDR3: CASRISGVYEQYF
V: TRBV29-1; J: TRBJ1-2; D: .; size: many; DNA: TGCAGCGTTGAAAAAGGCGCAGGGCGAGCCTATGGCTACACCTTC; CDR3: CSVEKGAGRAYGYTF
V: TRBV7-2; J: TRBJ2-5; D: .; size: many; DNA: TGTGCCAGCAGCGCATGGGCTAGCCGAGAGACCCAGTACTTC; CDR3: CASSAWASRETQYF
V: TRBV3-1; J: TRBJ2-7; D: TRBD2; size: .; DNA: TGTGCCAGCAGCCCCTCCCGGGGGGACTCCTACGAGCAGTACTTC; CDR3: CASSPSRGDSYEQYF
V: TRBV9; J: TRBJ2-5; D: TRBD2; size: many; DNA: TGTGCCAGCAGCGCCGCGAGTTCGATAGCGGGGGGTGAGACCCAGTACTTC; CDR3: CASSAASSIAGGETQYF
V: TRBV27; J: TRBJ2-1; D: .; size: many; DNA: TGTGCCAGCAGTGTGAGGGGGAGTGAGCAGTTCTTC; CDR3: CASSVRGSEQFF
V: TRBV29-1; J: TRBJ1-6; D: TRBD1; size: many; DNA: TGCAGCGCCAAGGACAGGATTAATTCACCCCTCCACTTT; CDR3: CSAKDRINSPLHF
V: TRBV6-1; J: TRBJ1-5; D: TRBD1; size: many; DNA: TGTGCCAGCAGAGACAGGGGGGGACTCAATCAGCCCCAGCATTTT; CDR3: CASRDRGGLNQPQHF
V: TRBV6-5; J: TRBJ1-1; D: .; size: many; DNA: TGTGCCAGCAGTTCTGCCGGGACTTTCATGAACACTGAAGCTTTCTTT; CDR3: CASSSAGTFMNTEAFF
V: TRBV18; J: TRBJ2-6; D: .; size: many; DNA: TGTGCCAGCTCAAAGGACCCTCCGATTCTCAGGGGGGCCAACGTCCTGACTTTC; CDR3: CASSKDPPILRGANVLTF
V: TRBV21-1; J: TRBJ1-2; D: .; size: many; DNA: TGTGCCAGCAGCCCGAGCCCGCGCTACACCTTC; CDR3: CASSPSPRYTF
V: TRBV7-6; J: TRBJ2-7; D: .; size: many; DNA: TGTGCCAGCAGCTACTACGAAGGAGGGAGCGAGCAGTACTTC; CDR3: CASSYYEGGSEQYF
V: TRBV5-1; J: TRBJ1-2; D: .; size: few; DNA: TGCGCCAGCAGCTTGGGGACAGATACTAACTATGGCTACACCTTC; CDR3: CASSLGTDTNYGYTF
V: TRBV20-1; J: TRBJ2-7; D: .; size: .; DNA: TGCAGTGCTCACCGAGGCGGACCCTACGAGCAGTACTTC; CDR3: CSAHRGGPYEQYF
V: TRBV28; J: TRBJ2-1; D: .; size: few; DNA: TGTGCCAGCATCCTAGCACGAGGTTTAAATGAGCAGTTCTTC; CDR3: CASILARGLNEQFF
V: TRBV7-9; J: TRBJ1-2; D: .; size: many; DNA: TGTGCCAGCAGCTTAGCCAGGGATGGCTACACCTTC; CDR3: CASSLARDGYTF
V: TRBV11-1; J: TRBJ2-1; D: TRBD2; size: many; DNA: TGTGCCAGCCGGAAGGAGGCGGGAGCCTACAATGAGCAGTTCTTC; CDR3: CASRKEAGAYNEQFF
V: TRBV12-3/TRBV12-4; J: TRBJ1-1; D: .; size: many; DNA: TGTGCCAGCAGCTTGGCACAGGGTAACACTGAAGCTTTCTTT; CDR3: CASSLAQGNTEAFF
V: TRBV5-1; J: TRBJ1-1; D: .; size: many; DNA: TGCGCCAGCAGCCTGAGAGAGGGGTCCCCTGAAGCTTTCTTT; CDR3: CASSLREGSPEAFF
V: TRBV10-3; J: TRBJ2-2; D: .; size: many; DNA: TGTGCCATCAGTGAGTCAAAGGGGAACACCGGGGAGCTGTTTTTT; CDR3: CAISESKGNTGELFF
V: TRBV29-1; J: TRBJ2-1; D: .; size: many; DNA: TGCAGCGCCGGAGGGGTCCTACGGGATGAGCAGTTCTTC; CDR3: CSAGGVLRDEQFF
V: TRBV6-1; J: TRBJ1-4; D: .; size: many; DNA: TGTGCCAGCAGGGCCCCGGGGAATGAAAAACTGTTTTTT; CDR3: CASRAPGNEKLFF